This T cell receptor (beta chain) was retrieved from a study of cytomegalovirus exposure and HLA in healthy donors. About this clone: Its antigen is as yet unknown.

The method was immunoSEQ multiplex PCR; TCRdb's version includes in-frame clones alone and lacks a portion of them. The sample comprises roughly 60,000 clones, 90% to 96% of which are singletons, and roughly 1% rests with the top ten. Study-wide results and caveats: Most TCR sequences were uncommon, yet certain public TCRs appeared in many donors. In a later analysis, first-cohort TCR clusters were found to tend to co-occur in the approximately 120 validation repertoires. Cytomegalovirus-associated status was assigned to about 160 TCR beta chains.

The source is a woman aged 18-29 years in good health and CMV-seronegative. Sequences were obtained from PBMCs.

The DNA for the CDR3 is TGTGCCACCAGCAGAGGAGACAGGCTGAACCAAGAGACCCAGTACTTC. It yields the protein CATSRGDRLNQETQYF. This chain links TRBV15 with TRBJ2-5; TRBD1 is a possible D gene (6 bases). Between the trimmed V and J ends, which lost 1 base and 0 bases, there was a span of 12 bases. Germline V lookup: CDR1 LNHNV, CDR2 YYDKDF (reference sequence). The CDR3 covers 16 residues.